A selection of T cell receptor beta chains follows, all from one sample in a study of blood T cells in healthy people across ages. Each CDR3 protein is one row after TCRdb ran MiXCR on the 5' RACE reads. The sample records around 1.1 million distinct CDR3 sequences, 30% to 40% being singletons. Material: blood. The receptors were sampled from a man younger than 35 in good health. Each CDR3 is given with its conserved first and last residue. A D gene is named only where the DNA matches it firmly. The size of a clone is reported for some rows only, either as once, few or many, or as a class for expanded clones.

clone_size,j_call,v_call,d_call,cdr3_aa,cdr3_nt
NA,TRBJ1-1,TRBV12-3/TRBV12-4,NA,CASTQAIGSEAFF,TGTGCCAGCACGCAAGCCATCGGGTCTGAAGCTTTCTTT
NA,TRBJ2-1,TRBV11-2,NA,CASSLDGTPLSEQFF,TGTGCCAGCAGCTTAGACGGGACTCCCCTCAGCGAGCAGTTCTTC
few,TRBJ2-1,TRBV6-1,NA,CASSARQVRTRDNEQFF,TGTGCCAGCAGTGCCCGACAGGTCCGCACTCGGGACAATGAGCAGTTCTTC
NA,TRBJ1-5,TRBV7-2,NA,CASSRLSNQPQHF,TGTGCCAGCTCGAGGCTCAGCAATCAGCCCCAGCATTTT
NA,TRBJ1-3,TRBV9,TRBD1,CASSLGTGLLSSGNTIYF,TGTGCCAGCAGCCTGGGGACAGGCCTACTCAGCTCTGGAAACACCATATATTTT
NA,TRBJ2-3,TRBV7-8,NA,CASSAGVSTDTQYF,TGTGCCAGCAGCGCCGGGGTTAGCACAGATACGCAGTATTTT
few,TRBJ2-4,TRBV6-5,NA,CASSYNVRGSNPMEQYF,TGTGCCAGCAGTTATAACGTAAGGGGCTCCAACCCTATGGAGCAGTACTTC
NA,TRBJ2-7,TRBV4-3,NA,CASSQVAGTGDEQYF,TGCGCCAGCAGCCAAGTGGCAGGGACTGGCGACGAGCAGTATTTC
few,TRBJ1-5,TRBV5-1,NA,CASSFVPDSNQPQHF,TGCGCCAGCAGCTTCGTTCCAGACAGCAATCAGCCCCAGCATTTT
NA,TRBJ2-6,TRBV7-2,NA,CASSLEPGRTPGANVLTF,TGTGCCAGCAGCTTAGAACCAGGGAGGACTCCTGGGGCCAACGTCCTGACTTTC
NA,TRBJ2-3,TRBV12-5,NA,CASGLGDGAGASTDTQYF,TGTGCTAGTGGTTTGGGGGACGGAGCCGGAGCTAGTACAGATACGCAGTATTTT